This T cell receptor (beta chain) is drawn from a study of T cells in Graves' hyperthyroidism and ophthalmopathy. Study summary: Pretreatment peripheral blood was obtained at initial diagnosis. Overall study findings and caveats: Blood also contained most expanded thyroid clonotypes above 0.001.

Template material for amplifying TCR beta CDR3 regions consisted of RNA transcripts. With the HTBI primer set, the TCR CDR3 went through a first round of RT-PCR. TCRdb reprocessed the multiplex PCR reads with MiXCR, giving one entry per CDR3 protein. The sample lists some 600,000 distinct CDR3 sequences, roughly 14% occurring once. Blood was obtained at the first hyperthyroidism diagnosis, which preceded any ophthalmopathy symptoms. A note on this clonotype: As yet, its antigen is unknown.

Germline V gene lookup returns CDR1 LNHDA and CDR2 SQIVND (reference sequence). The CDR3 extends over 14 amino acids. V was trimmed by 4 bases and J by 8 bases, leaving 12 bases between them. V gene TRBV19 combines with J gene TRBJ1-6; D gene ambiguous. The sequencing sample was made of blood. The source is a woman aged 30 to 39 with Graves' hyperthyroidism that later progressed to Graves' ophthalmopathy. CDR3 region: CASSKTPFDSPLHF. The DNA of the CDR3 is TGTGCCAGTAGTAAGACTCCGTTTGATTCACCCCTCCACTTT. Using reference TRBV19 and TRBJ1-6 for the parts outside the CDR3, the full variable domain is DGGITQSPKYLFRKEGQNVTLSCEQNLNHDAMYWYRQDPGQGLRLIYYSQIVNDFQKGDIAEGYSVSREKKESFPLTVTSAQKNPTAFYLCASSKTPFDSPLHFGNGTRLTVT.